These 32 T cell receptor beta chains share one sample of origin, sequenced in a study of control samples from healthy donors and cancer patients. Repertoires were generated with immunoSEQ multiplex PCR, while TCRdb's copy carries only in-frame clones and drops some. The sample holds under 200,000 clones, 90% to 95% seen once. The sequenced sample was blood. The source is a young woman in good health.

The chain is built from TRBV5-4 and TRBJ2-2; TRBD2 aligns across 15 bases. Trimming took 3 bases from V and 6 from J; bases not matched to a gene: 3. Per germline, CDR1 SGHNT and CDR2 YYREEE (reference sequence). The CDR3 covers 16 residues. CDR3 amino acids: CASSSWTSGRAGELFF. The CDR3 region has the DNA TGTGCCAGCAGCTCATGGACTAGCGGGAGGGCCGGGGAGCTGTTTTTT.

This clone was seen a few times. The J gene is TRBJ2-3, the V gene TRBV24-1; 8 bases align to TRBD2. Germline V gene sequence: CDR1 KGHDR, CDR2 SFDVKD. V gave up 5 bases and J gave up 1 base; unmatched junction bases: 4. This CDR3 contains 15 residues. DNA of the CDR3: TGTGCCACCAGTGGGGGACTAGGGGGCACAGATACGCAGTATTTT. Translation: CATSGGLGGTDTQYF.

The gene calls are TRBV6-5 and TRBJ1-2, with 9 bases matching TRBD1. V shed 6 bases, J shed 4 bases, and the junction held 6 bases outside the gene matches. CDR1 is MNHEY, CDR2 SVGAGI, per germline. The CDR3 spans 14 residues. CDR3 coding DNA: TGTGCCAGCAGAGCCGGGACAGGGCCCTATGGCTACACCTTC. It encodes CASRAGTGPYGYTF.

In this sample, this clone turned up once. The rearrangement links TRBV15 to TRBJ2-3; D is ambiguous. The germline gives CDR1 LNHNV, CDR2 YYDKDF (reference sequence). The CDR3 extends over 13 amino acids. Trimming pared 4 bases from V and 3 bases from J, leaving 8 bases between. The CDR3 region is CATSKDGTDTQYF. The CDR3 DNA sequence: TGTGCCACCAGCAAGGACGGGACAGATACGCAGTATTTT.

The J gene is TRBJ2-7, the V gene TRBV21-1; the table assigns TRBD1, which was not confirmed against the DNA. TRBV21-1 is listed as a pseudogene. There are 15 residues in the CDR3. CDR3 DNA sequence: TGTGCCAGCAGCCAGAAGGGACAGGGGGCCTACGAGCAGTACTTC. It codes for CASSQKGQGAYEQYF.

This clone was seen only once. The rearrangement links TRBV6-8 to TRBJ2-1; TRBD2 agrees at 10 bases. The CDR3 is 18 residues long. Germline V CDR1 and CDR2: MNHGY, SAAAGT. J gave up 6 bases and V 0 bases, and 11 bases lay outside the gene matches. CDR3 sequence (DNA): TGTGCCAGCAGTTACTCCCTTCCCCTAGCGGGAGCCTCCAATGAGCAGTTCTTC. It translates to CASSYSLPLAGASNEQFF.

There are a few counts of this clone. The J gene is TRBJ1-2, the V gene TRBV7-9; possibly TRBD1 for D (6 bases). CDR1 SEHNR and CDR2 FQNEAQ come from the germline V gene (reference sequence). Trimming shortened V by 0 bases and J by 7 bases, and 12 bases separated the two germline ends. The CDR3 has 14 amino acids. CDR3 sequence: CASSLATGYAGYTF. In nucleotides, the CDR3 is TGTGCCAGCAGCTTAGCAACAGGGTATGCTGGCTACACCTTC.

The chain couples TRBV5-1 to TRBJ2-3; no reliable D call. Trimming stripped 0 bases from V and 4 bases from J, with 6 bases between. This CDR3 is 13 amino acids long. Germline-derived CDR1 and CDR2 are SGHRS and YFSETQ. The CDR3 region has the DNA TGCGCCAGCAGCTTGGGCCCATCAGATACGCAGTATTTT. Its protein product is CASSLGPSDTQYF.

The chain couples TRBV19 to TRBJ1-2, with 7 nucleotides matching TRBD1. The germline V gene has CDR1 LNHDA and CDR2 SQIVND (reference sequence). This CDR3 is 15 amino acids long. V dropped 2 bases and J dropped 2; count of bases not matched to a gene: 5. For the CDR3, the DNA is TGTGCCAGTAGTATATATACAGGGGCGAACTATGGCTACACCTTC. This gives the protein CASSIYTGANYGYTF.

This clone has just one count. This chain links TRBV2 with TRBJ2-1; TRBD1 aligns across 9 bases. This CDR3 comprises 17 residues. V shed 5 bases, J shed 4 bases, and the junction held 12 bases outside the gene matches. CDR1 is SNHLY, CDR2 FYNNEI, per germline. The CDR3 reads CASSRDRERDFYNEQFF. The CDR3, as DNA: TGTGCCAGCAGTAGGGACAGGGAGCGGGATTTTTACAATGAGCAGTTCTTC. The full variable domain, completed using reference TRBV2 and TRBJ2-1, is EPEVTQTPSHQVTQMGQEVILRCVPISNHLYFYWYRQILGQKVEFLVSFYNNEISEKSEIFDDQFSVERPDGSNFTLKIRSTKLEDSAMYFCASSRDRERDFYNEQFFGPGTRLTVL.

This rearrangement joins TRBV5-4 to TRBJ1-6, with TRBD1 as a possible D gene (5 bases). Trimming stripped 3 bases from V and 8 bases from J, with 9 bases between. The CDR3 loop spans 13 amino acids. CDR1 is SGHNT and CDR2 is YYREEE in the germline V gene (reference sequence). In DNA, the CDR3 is TGTGCCAGCAGCTGGCAGGGAGATTCACCCCTCCACTTT. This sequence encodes CASSWQGDSPLHF.

CDR3 protein: CASSLGGLAEAFF. The CDR3 nucleotides are TGTGCCAGCAGTTTAGGGGGTCTCGCTGAAGCTTTCTTT. The chain carries TRBV12-3 or TRBV12-4 and TRBJ1-1; D call uncertain. Trimming cost V 1 base and J 6 bases, with 9 bases left between them. The CDR3 length is 13 residues.

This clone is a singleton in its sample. Written as DNA, the CDR3 is TGTGCCAGCAGTGAGTCACCCGAGTCTGAAGCTTTCTTT. Translation gives CASSESPESEAFF. The chain employs TRBV6-4 and TRBJ1-1; D remains unclear. CDR3 length: 13 amino acids. CDR1 and CDR2 (germline): MRHNA, SNTAGT. V lost 3 bases and J lost 6, with 11 bases in between.

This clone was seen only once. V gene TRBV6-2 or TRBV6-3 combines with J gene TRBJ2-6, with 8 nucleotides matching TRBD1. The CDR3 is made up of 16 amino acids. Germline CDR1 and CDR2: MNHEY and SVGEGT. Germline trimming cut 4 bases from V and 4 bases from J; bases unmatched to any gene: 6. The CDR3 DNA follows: TGTGCCAGCAGTTGGACAGGGCTAAGAGGGGCCAACGTCCTGACTTTC. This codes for CASSWTGLRGANVLTF.

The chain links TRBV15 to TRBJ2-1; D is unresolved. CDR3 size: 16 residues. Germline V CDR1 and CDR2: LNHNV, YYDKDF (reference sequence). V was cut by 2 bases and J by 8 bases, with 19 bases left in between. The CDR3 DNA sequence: TGTGCCACCAGCAGACCTCAGGATGGGCGTACGGATGAGCAGTTCTTC. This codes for CATSRPQDGRTDEQFF.

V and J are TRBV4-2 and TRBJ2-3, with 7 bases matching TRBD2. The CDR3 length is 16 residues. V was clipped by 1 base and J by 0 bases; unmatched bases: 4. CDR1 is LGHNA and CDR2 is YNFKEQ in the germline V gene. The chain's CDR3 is CASSQGNSGSTDTQYF. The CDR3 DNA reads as TGTGCCAGCAGCCAAGGCAATAGCGGGAGCACAGATACGCAGTATTTT.

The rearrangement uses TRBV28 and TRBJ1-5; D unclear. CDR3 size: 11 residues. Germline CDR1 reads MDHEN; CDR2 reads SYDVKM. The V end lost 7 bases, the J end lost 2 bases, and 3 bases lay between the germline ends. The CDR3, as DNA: TGTGCCAGCAAAGGCAATCAGCCCCAGCATTTT. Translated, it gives CASKGNQPQHF.

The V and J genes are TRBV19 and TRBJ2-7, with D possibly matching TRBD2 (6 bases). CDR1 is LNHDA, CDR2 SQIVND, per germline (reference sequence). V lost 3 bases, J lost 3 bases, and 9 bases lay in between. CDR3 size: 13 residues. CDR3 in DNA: TGTGCCAGTAGTATTGACGGGGGCTACGAGCAGTACTTC. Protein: CASSIDGGYEQYF.

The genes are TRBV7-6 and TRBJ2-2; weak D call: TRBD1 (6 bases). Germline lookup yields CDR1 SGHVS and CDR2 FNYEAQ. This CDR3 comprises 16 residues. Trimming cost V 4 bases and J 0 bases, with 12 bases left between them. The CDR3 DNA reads TGTGCCAGCAGCTCTGACAGGTTACCGAACACCGGGGAGCTGTTTTTT. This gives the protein CASSSDRLPNTGELFF. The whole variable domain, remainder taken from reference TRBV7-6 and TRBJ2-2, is GAGVSQSPRYKVTKRGQDVALRCDPISGHVSLYWYRQALGQGPEFLTYFNYEAQQDKSGLPNDRFSAERPEGSISTLTIQRTEQRDSAMYRCASSSDRLPNTGELFFGEGSRLTVL.

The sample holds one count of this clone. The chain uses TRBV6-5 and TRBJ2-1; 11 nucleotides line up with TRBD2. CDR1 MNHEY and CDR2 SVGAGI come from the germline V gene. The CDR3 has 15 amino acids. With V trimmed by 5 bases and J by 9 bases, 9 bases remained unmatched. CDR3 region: CASSPLAGGGGEQFF. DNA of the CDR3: TGTGCCAGCAGTCCCCTAGCGGGAGGAGGGGGTGAGCAGTTCTTC.

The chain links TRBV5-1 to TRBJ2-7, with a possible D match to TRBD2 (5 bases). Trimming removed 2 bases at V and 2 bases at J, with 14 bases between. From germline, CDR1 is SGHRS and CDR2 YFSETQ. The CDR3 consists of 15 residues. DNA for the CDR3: TGCGCCAGCAGCTTAGGTAGCGCTCACGCCTACGAGCAGTACTTC. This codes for CASSLGSAHAYEQYF.

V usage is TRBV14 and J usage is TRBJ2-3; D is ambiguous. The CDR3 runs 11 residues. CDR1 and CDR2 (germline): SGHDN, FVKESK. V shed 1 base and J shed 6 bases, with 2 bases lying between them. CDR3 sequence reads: CASSQADTQYF. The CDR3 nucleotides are TGTGCCAGCAGCCAAGCTGATACGCAGTATTTT.

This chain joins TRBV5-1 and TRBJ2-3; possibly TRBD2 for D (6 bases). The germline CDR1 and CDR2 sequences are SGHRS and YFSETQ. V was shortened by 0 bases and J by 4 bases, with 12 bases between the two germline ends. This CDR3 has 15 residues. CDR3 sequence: CASSLVTRRADTQYF. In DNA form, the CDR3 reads TGCGCCAGCAGCTTGGTGACTAGAAGAGCAGATACGCAGTATTTT.

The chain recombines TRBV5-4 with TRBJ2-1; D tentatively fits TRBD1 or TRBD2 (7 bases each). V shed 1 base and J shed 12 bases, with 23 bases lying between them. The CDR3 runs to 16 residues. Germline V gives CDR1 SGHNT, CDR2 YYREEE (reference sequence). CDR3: CASSLPGEGNRGRQFF. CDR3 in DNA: TGTGCCAGCAGCTTGCCAGGGGAGGGGAACAGGGGAAGGCAGTTCTTC. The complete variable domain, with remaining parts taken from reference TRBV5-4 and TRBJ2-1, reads ETGVTQSPTHLIKTRGQQVTLRCSSQSGHNTVSWYQQALGQGPQFIFQYYREEENGRGNFPPRFSGLQFPNYSSELNVNALELDDSALYLCASSLPGEGNRGRQFFGPGTRLTVL.

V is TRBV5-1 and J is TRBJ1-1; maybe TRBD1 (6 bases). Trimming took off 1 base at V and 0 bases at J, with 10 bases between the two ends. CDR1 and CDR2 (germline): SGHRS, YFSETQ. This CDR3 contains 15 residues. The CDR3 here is CASSLLGAVNTEAFF. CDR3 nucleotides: TGCGCCAGCAGCTTGTTGGGGGCGGTGAACACTGAAGCTTTCTTT.

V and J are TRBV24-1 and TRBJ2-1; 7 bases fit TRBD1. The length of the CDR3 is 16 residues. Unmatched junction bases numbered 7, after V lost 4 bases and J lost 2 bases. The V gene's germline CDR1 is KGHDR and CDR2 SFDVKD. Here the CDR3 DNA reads TGTGCCACCAGTGAGGCCGGGACAGTTACCTACAATGAGCAGTTCTTC. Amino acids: CATSEAGTVTYNEQFF.

This chain's CDR3 is CSASGQALTNQPQHF. The CDR3 DNA reads TGCAGTGCTAGTGGACAGGCGCTGACGAATCAGCCCCAGCATTTT. The genes are TRBV20-1 and TRBJ1-5, with 7 bases matching TRBD1. This CDR3 contains 15 residues. With 3 bases clipped from V and 4 bases from J, the junction kept 9 bases outside the gene matches. Per germline, CDR1 DFQATT and CDR2 SNEGSKA (reference sequence).

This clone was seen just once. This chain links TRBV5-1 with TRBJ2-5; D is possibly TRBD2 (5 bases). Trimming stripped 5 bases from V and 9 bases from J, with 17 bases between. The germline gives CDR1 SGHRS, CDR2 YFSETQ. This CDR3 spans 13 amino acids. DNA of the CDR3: TGCGCCAGCAGTCCCCAGCCTGTGGAGGCCCAGTACTTC. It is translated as CASSPQPVEAQYF.

CDR3 region: CASSPTGASGNTIYF. The CDR3 nucleotides are TGTGCCAGCAGTCCCACAGGGGCCTCTGGAAACACCATATATTTT. The chain couples TRBV27 to TRBJ1-3; 7 positions agree with TRBD1. There are 15 residues in the CDR3. The ends lost 5 bases at V and 0 bases at J; junction bases unmatched: 4. CDR1 and CDR2 from the germline V gene are MNHEY and SMNVEV (reference sequence).

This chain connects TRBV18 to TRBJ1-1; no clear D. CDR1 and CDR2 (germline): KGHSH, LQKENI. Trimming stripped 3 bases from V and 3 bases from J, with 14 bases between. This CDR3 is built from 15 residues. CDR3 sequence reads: CASSPLNEEDTEAFF. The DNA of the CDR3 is TGTGCCAGCTCACCCCTAAACGAAGAGGACACTGAAGCTTTCTTT.

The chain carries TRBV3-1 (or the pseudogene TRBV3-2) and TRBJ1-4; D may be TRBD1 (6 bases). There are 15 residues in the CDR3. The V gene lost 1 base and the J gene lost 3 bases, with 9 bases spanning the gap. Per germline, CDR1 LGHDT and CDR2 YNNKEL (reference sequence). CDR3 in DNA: TGTGCCAGCAGCCAAGTGGAGGGGGCTAATGAAAAACTGTTTTTT. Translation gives CASSQVEGANEKLFF.

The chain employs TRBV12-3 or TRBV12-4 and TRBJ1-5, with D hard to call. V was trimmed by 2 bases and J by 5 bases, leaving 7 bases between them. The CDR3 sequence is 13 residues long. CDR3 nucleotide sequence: TGTGCCAGCAGTTTATCCCGCCATCAGCCCCAGCATTTT. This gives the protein CASSLSRHQPQHF.